The 25 T cell receptor beta chains below all came from one sample that was sequenced in a study of T cells in tumors after PD-1 blockade. The repertoire was sequenced with immunoSEQ multiplex PCR; TCRdb's copy has only in-frame clones and lacks some. The data hold more than 6,500 clones, with roughly two thirds observed a single time. The sequencing used tumor tissue, collected after anti-PD-1 treatment. The receptor source for this set is a human donor with basal cell carcinoma.

The rearrangement joins TRBV7-2 to TRBJ2-2; the match to TRBD2 covers 9 bases. Germline V CDR1 and CDR2: SGHTA, FQGNSA. V dropped 1 base and J dropped 2; count of bases not matched to a gene: 8. There are 18 residues in the CDR3. This chain's CDR3 is CASSLEGLAGLNTGELFF. CDR3 coding DNA: TGTGCCAGCAGCTTAGAGGGTCTAGCGGGACTAAACACCGGGGAGCTGTTTTTT.

The genes are TRBV9 and TRBJ2-1, with D possibly TRBD2 on 6 matching bases. The V gene lost 0 bases and the J gene lost 3 bases, with 10 bases spanning the gap. Per germline, CDR1 SGDLS and CDR2 YYNGEE. The CDR3 runs to 15 residues. The CDR3 protein is CASSVDASVYNEQFF. CDR3 DNA: TGTGCCAGCAGCGTAGATGCTAGCGTCTACAATGAGCAGTTCTTC.

This chain joins TRBV7-9 and TRBJ1-1, with 9 bases that match TRBD1. J was trimmed by 10 bases and V by 5 bases; bases with no gene match: 5. This CDR3 is built from 12 residues. Germline CDR1 reads SEHNR; CDR2 reads FQNEAQ (reference sequence). The CDR3 DNA is TGTGCCAGCAGCGCCGAACAGGGGGCAGCTTTCTTT. Residues: CASSAEQGAAFF.

In this sample, this clone turned up a few times. The rearrangement joins TRBV6-1 to TRBJ1-5, with no clear D. The CDR3 runs 13 residues. Per the germline V gene, CDR1 is MNHNS and CDR2 is SASEGT. Trimming shortened V by 2 bases and J by 7 bases, and 9 bases separated the two germline ends. CDR3 region: CASSETAKQPQHF. The CDR3 DNA sequence: TGTGCCAGCAGTGAAACGGCGAAACAGCCCCAGCATTTT.

This clone was picked up a small number of times. This sequence joins TRBV7-2 and TRBJ1-2, with 7 bases that match TRBD1. The V and J ends lost 0 bases and 5 bases, in that order; junction bases with no gene match: 9. Germline V CDR1 and CDR2: SGHTA, FQGNSA. The CDR3 has 16 residues. CDR3 bases: TGTGCCAGCAGCTTAGCAGGGGGCTGGTCCCCGTATGGCTACACCTTC. Amino acids: CASSLAGGWSPYGYTF. Full variable domain (missing parts from reference TRBV7-2 and TRBJ1-2): GAGVSQSPSNKVTEKGKDVELRCDPISGHTALYWYRQSLGQGLEFLIYFQGNSAPDKSGLPSDRFSAERTGGSVSTLTIQRTQQEDSAVYLCASSLAGGWSPYGYTFGSGTRLTVV.

The J gene is TRBJ2-3, the V gene TRBV29-1; D may correspond to TRBD1 or TRBD2 (5 bases each). Germline V CDR1 and CDR2: SQVTM, ANQGSEA. V lost 3 bases and J 4 bases, leaving 11 bases between the germline ends. The CDR3 length is 13 residues. This chain's CDR3 is CSVDYGGADTQYF. In nucleotides, the CDR3 is TGCAGCGTTGACTATGGGGGTGCAGATACGCAGTATTTT.

The V gene is TRBV30, the J gene TRBJ2-7; D uncertain. Germline CDR1 is GTSNPN and CDR2 is SVGIG (reference sequence). The length of the CDR3 is 14 residues. Trimming removed 4 bases at V and 2 bases at J, with 15 bases between. CDR3 sequence: CAWNEYSATYEQYF. CDR3 nucleotide sequence: TGTGCCTGGAACGAGTATAGTGCTACCTACGAGCAGTACTTC.

The rearrangement links TRBV5-6 to TRBJ2-3; the D is unclear. The CDR3 runs 15 residues. V was shortened by 1 base and J by 2 bases, with 11 bases between the two germline ends. Per germline, CDR1 SGHDT and CDR2 YYEEEE. The CDR3 is CASSLRAIATDTQYF. The CDR3 coding sequence is TGTGCCAGCAGCTTGCGGGCCATAGCCACAGATACGCAGTATTTT. The full variable domain, rest sourced from reference TRBV5-6 and TRBJ2-3, is DAGVTQSPTHLIKTRGQQVTLRCSPKSGHDTVSWYQQALGQGPQFIFQYYEEEERQRGNFPDRFSGHQFPNYSSELNVNALLLGDSALYLCASSLRAIATDTQYFGPGTRLTVL.

The gene calls are TRBV4-3 and TRBJ2-3; possible D gene TRBD1, 5 bases. Per the germline V gene, CDR1 is LGHNA and CDR2 is YSLEER. V lost 0 bases, J lost 0 bases, and 10 bases lay in between. The CDR3 has 16 amino acids. The CDR3 region is CASSQDLDSSTDTQYF. CDR3 nucleotide sequence: TGCGCCAGCAGCCAAGATCTCGACAGTAGCACAGATACGCAGTATTTT.

This clone was counted between two and nine times. V usage is TRBV7-9 and J usage is TRBJ1-5; TRBD1 agrees at 7 bases. CDR1 and CDR2 (germline): SEHNR, FQNEAQ (reference sequence). With 5 bases clipped from V and 9 bases from J, the junction kept 10 bases outside the gene matches. The CDR3 is 14 amino acids. The CDR3 loop is CASSPDRVQGPQHF. CDR3 in DNA: TGTGCCAGCAGCCCAGACAGGGTCCAAGGGCCCCAGCATTTT.

The V and J genes are TRBV9 and TRBJ1-3, with D unclear. CDR3 length: 15 amino acids. Germline loops: CDR1 SGDLS, CDR2 YYNGEE. Trimming removed 2 bases from V and 0 bases from J, with 9 bases in between. This CDR3 is CASSVDGISGNTIYF. CDR3 nucleotides: TGTGCCAGCAGCGTGGACGGTATCTCTGGAAACACCATATATTTT.

The chain employs TRBV9 and TRBJ2-3, with D uncertain. The V and J ends lost 3 bases and 4 bases respectively, with 12 bases between them. There are 14 residues in the CDR3. CDR1 and CDR2 (germline): SGDLS, YYNGEE. CDR3 DNA sequence: TGTGCCAGCAGCGGCTGGGCGGTAGCAGATACGCAGTATTTT. Translation: CASSGWAVADTQYF.

This chain's CDR3 is CARLAEARIGEQYF. CDR3 sequence (DNA): TGTGCCAGATTAGCAGAGGCGCGAATCGGCGAGCAGTACTTC. This sequence joins TRBV27 and TRBJ2-7; D gene ambiguous. Germline V gene sequence: CDR1 MNHEY, CDR2 SMNVEV (reference sequence). This CDR3 is 14 amino acids long. Trimming shortened V by 9 bases and J by 6 bases, and 21 bases separated the two germline ends.

This rearrangement joins TRBV5-1 to TRBJ2-5, with TRBD1 identical over 9 bases. V was clipped by 3 bases and J by 5 bases; unmatched bases: 5. The CDR3 has 14 residues. Germline lookup yields CDR1 SGHRS and CDR2 YFSETQ. The CDR3 here is CASSSETGGETQYF. The CDR3 region has the DNA TGCGCCAGCAGCTCGGAGACAGGGGGGGAGACCCAGTACTTC.

The chain has TRBV12-5 and TRBJ2-3; TRBD2 matches 8 bases. CDR1 LGHNT and CDR2 FRNRAP come from the germline V gene. Trimming took 1 base from V and 3 from J; bases not matched to a gene: 6. The CDR3 extends over 16 amino acids. CDR3 sequence (DNA): TGTGCTAGTGGTTTGGGGACTAGCCCTTTTACAGATACGCAGTATTTT. Its translation: CASGLGTSPFTDTQYF.

The gene calls are TRBV6-6 and TRBJ2-1; TRBD2 matches 8 bases. Germline CDR1 reads MNHNY; CDR2 reads SVGAGI (reference sequence). The CDR3 totals 15 residues. The J segment lost 3 bases and the V segment lost 4 bases, leaving 5 bases of the junction unmatched. Here the CDR3 reads CASSSSGGGYNEQFF. In DNA form, the CDR3 reads TGTGCCAGCAGTTCCAGCGGGGGAGGCTACAATGAGCAGTTCTTC.

The rearrangement uses TRBV28 and TRBJ2-3; D unclear. Germline CDR1 MDHEN, CDR2 SYDVKM. The CDR3 has 16 amino acids. The V end was cut by 6 bases, the J end by 1 base, with 17 bases between. The CDR3 DNA sequence: TGTGCCAGCAGACCAGCAGGACCTATACGCACAGATACGCAGTATTTT. Translated, it gives CASRPAGPIRTDTQYF.

The V gene is TRBV6-5, the J gene TRBJ2-1, with D perhaps TRBD1 (5 bases). Between the trimmed V and J ends, which lost 0 bases and 6 bases, there was a span of 9 bases. Germline CDR1 reads MNHEY; CDR2 reads SVGAGI. This CDR3 is built from 14 residues. The DNA of the CDR3 is TGTGCCAGCAGTTACTCGATAGGGGTCAATGAGCAGTTCTTC. Residues: CASSYSIGVNEQFF.

This clone was seen a few times. V is TRBV11-1 and J is TRBJ2-3, with D possibly TRBD2 on 7 matching bases. From germline, CDR1 is SGHAT and CDR2 FQDESV (reference sequence). CDR3 size: 16 residues. V lost 2 bases, J lost 1 base, and 13 bases lay in between. This CDR3 reads CASSLRRGGGTDTQYF. The CDR3 DNA reads TGTGCCAGCAGCTTACGGCGAGGGGGGGGCACAGATACGCAGTATTTT.

This clone is medium-sized within its sample. The CDR3 region is CASSFGRDRRSYEQYF. CDR3 sequence (DNA): TGTGCCAGCAGCTTCGGTAGGGACAGGCGTTCCTACGAGCAGTACTTC. The chain carries TRBV7-9 and TRBJ2-7; the match to TRBD1 covers 8 bases. Looked up from germline, CDR1 is SEHNR and CDR2 is FQNEAQ (reference sequence). The CDR3 has 16 residues. The junction had 8 bases not matched to a gene; V was cut back by 3 bases and J by 1 base.

This clone qualifies as medium-sized. The chain is built from TRBV28 and TRBJ2-5; 8 nucleotides match TRBD2. The germline V gene encodes CDR1 MDHEN and CDR2 SYDVKM. CDR3 length: 14 residues. The junction had 8 bases not matched to a gene; V was cut back by 6 bases and J by 5 bases. CDR3 DNA: TGTGCCAGCAGACCAAGCGGGAGAAGTGAGACCCAGTACTTC. Its protein product is CASRPSGRSETQYF. The variable domain in full, completed from reference TRBV28 and TRBJ2-5, reads DVKVTQSSRYLVKRTGEKVFLECVQDMDHENMFWYRQDPGLGLRLIYFSYDVKMKEKGDIPEGYSVSREKKERFSLILESASTNQTSMYLCASRPSGRSETQYFGPGTRLLVL.

This clone was counted between two and nine times. The genes are TRBV6-1 and TRBJ2-7; D is unresolved. The V gene's germline CDR1 is MNHNS and CDR2 SASEGT. This CDR3 has 13 residues. V shed 3 bases and J shed 3 bases, with 9 bases lying between them. CDR3 residues: CASSDSSYYEQYF. The CDR3 nucleotides read TGTGCCAGCAGTGACAGTTCTTACTACGAGCAGTACTTC.

This clone is termed medium-sized. The chain carries TRBV19 and TRBJ2-3; D may match TRBD1 or TRBD2 (5 bases each). Germline assignment: CDR1 LNHDA and CDR2 SQIVND (reference sequence). The V and J ends lost 7 bases and 0 bases respectively, with 14 bases between them. The CDR3 is made up of 15 amino acids. CDR3: CASTPGTYSTDTQYF. The CDR3 nucleotides are TGTGCCAGTACCCCGGGGACGTATAGCACAGATACGCAGTATTTT.

The chain employs TRBV29-1 and TRBJ2-6; D gene unclear. Germline V lookup: CDR1 SQVTM, CDR2 ANQGSEA. Between the trimmed V and J ends, which lost 5 bases and 1 base, there was a span of 9 bases. The CDR3 length is 14 residues. The CDR3 protein is CSVRLDSGANVLTF. Written as DNA, the CDR3 is TGCAGCGTTAGGTTGGATTCTGGGGCCAACGTCCTGACTTTC.

This rearrangement joins TRBV3-1 (or the pseudogene TRBV3-2) to TRBJ2-7, with TRBD1 matching over 8 bases. This CDR3 spans 17 amino acids. After removal of 4 bases from V and 7 bases from J, the junction contained 18 bases not matched to a gene. Germline V CDR1 and CDR2: LGHDT, YNNKEL (reference sequence). CDR3 DNA sequence: TGTGCCAGCAGCCTTCCTCAGGGCAGGGGGCTGGAGAGGGAGCAGTACTTC. Amino acid sequence: CASSLPQGRGLEREQYF.